This is a list of T cell receptor beta chains from one sample in a study of T cell changes during pregnancy in multiple sclerosis. This table comes from immunoSEQ multiplex PCR, and its TCRdb copy is limited to in-frame clones, with some not included. Among fewer than 90,000 clones listed, 90% to 95% were seen once. Sequencing used peripheral blood, obtained in the first trimester of pregnancy. Receptors were obtained from a female donor with multiple sclerosis, enrolled in a pregnancy study. The CDR3 runs from the conserved cysteine through the conserved F or W. D genes are given only for firm matches. Only some rows state a clone size, as once, few, many or a class for expanded clones.

D: TRBD2; J: TRBJ2-7; size: .; V: TRBV2; DNA: TGTGCCAGCAGTGGCAGGACTAGCGGGAGGGCCTCAGAGAGGGCCGAGCAGTACTTC; CDR3: CASSGRTSGRASERAEQYF
D: .; J: TRBJ1-6; size: .; V: TRBV18; DNA: TGTGCCAGCTCACCCCGGGACACCCGTAGGAGCTCCTATAATTCACCCCTCCACTTT; CDR3: CASSPRDTRRSSYNSPLHF
D: .; J: TRBJ1-2; size: .; V: TRBV10-3; DNA: TGTGCCATCCGAGTACCGGGTATGGAGGGACCTAACTATGGCTACACCTTC; CDR3: CAIRVPGMEGPNYGYTF
D: TRBD2; J: TRBJ2-7; size: once; V: TRBV28; DNA: TGTGCCAGCAGTTTGAACGTAGCCGCGGGAGTCACCTACGAGCAGTACTTC; CDR3: CASSLNVAAGVTYEQYF
D: TRBD2; J: TRBJ2-7; size: .; V: TRBV6-5; DNA: TGTGCCAGCAGGCTTAATTCCGGGACTAACTACGAGCAGTACTTC; CDR3: CASRLNSGTNYEQYF
D: TRBD1; J: TRBJ1-2; size: .; V: TRBV4-1; DNA: TGCGCCAGCAGCCAGGGAGGGACAGGGTTGTATGGCTACACCTTC; CDR3: CASSQGGTGLYGYTF
D: .; J: TRBJ1-1; size: .; V: TRBV7-9; DNA: TGTGCCAGCAGCTTAGATCTCAGGGGAGCTTTCTTT; CDR3: CASSLDLRGAFF
D: .; J: TRBJ1-3; size: .; V: TRBV4-1; DNA: TGCGCCAGCAGCCAAGACGCGGGGCTTGGAAACACCATATATTTT; CDR3: CASSQDAGLGNTIYF
D: TRBD1; J: TRBJ2-3; size: .; V: TRBV18; DNA: TGTGCCAGCTCACTCAGCAGGACAGGGTCGTTGGATACGCAGTATTTT; CDR3: CASSLSRTGSLDTQYF
D: .; J: TRBJ2-2; size: .; V: TRBV9; DNA: TGTGCCAGCAGCGTTGGCGGGCCCCACACCGGGGAGCTGTTTTTT; CDR3: CASSVGGPHTGELFF
D: .; J: TRBJ1-4; size: once; V: TRBV6-5; DNA: TGTGCCAGCAGCGGGGGGCAAAATGAAAAACTGTTTTTT; CDR3: CASSGGQNEKLFF
D: TRBD1; J: TRBJ2-7; size: .; V: TRBV6-5; DNA: TGTGCCAGCAGTTACGGGGACAGGTCCTACGAGCAGTACTTC; CDR3: CASSYGDRSYEQYF
D: .; J: TRBJ1-2; size: .; V: TRBV7-8; DNA: TGTGCCAGCAGCTTAGGTGACAGATACTATGGCTACACCTTC; CDR3: CASSLGDRYYGYTF
D: .; J: TRBJ1-2; size: .; V: TRBV18; DNA: TGTGCCAGCTCACCGCCGGGACTAAAGCGGTATGGCTACACCTTC; CDR3: CASSPPGLKRYGYTF
D: TRBD2; J: TRBJ2-3; size: .; V: TRBV6-4; DNA: TGTGCCAGCAGTGAGAGACTAGCGGGAGGACTACGCACAGATACGCAGTATTTT; CDR3: CASSERLAGGLRTDTQYF
D: .; J: TRBJ1-5; size: .; V: TRBV5-5; DNA: TGTGCCAGCAGTTCAGGGAGGACCCAGCATTTT; CDR3: CASSSGRTQHF
D: TRBD2; J: TRBJ2-2; size: .; V: TRBV27; DNA: TGTGCCAGCAGTTTATTAGGCGCCGGGAGGGCGGGGAACACCGGGGAGCTGTTTTTT; CDR3: CASSLLGAGRAGNTGELFF
D: TRBD1; J: TRBJ1-1; size: .; V: TRBV27; DNA: TGTGCCAGCAGTCCGCTAGACAGGGCTGAAGCTTTCTTT; CDR3: CASSPLDRAEAFF
D: .; J: TRBJ1-1; size: .; V: TRBV28; DNA: TGTGCCAGCAGTTTGGAGGGAGGTGGGCGAACTGAAGCTTTCTTT; CDR3: CASSLEGGGRTEAFF
D: .; J: TRBJ2-7; size: .; V: TRBV28; DNA: TGTGCCAGCAGTTTCGGGTCCTACGAGCAGTACTTC; CDR3: CASSFGSYEQYF
D: .; J: TRBJ2-7; size: .; V: TRBV9; DNA: TGTGCCAGCAGCGTAGGCGGCTCCTCCTACGAGCAGTACTTC; CDR3: CASSVGGSSYEQYF
D: .; J: TRBJ2-1; size: once; V: TRBV27; DNA: TGTGCCAGCAGTTTATTCCGGCTAGCAAATGAGCAGTTCTTC; CDR3: CASSLFRLANEQFF
D: .; J: TRBJ2-7; size: .; V: TRBV4-1; DNA: TGCGCCAGCAGCCAAGACCCGTACGAGCAGTACTTC; CDR3: CASSQDPYEQYF
D: TRBD1; J: TRBJ2-7; size: once; V: TRBV6-1; DNA: TGTGCCAGCAGTGGTTGGACAGGGGGATCCAACGAGCAGTACTTC; CDR3: CASSGWTGGSNEQYF
D: TRBD1; J: TRBJ1-2; size: .; V: TRBV5-1; DNA: TGCGCCAGCAGCTTGGCCCTTGGGACAGCTTATGGCTACACCTTC; CDR3: CASSLALGTAYGYTF
D: .; J: TRBJ2-3; size: .; V: TRBV29-1; DNA: TGCAGCGCTCAACTCACAGATACGCAGTATTTT; CDR3: CSAQLTDTQYF
D: .; J: TRBJ2-1; size: .; V: TRBV6-5; DNA: TGTGCCAGCAGTTACACAGGAAGCTCCTACAATGAGCAGTTCTTC; CDR3: CASSYTGSSYNEQFF
D: TRBD2; J: TRBJ2-2; size: once; V: TRBV30; DNA: TGTGCCTGGTTCCACGGGGCAGGGAGGGCCGGGGAGCTGTTTTTT; CDR3: CAWFHGAGRAGELFF
D: TRBD1; J: TRBJ1-1; size: .; V: TRBV6-5; DNA: TGTGCCAGCAGTTACCGCTCGACAGGGATGAACACTGAAGCTTTCTTT; CDR3: CASSYRSTGMNTEAFF
D: .; J: TRBJ1-4; size: .; V: TRBV6-5; DNA: TGTGCCAGCAGTTTCCGACAGACAGGCCTTAATGAAAAACTGTTTTTT; CDR3: CASSFRQTGLNEKLFF
D: TRBD1; J: TRBJ2-7; size: few; V: TRBV6-1; DNA: TGTGCCAGCAGTGACGGACAGGTTTTCGAGCAGTACTTC; CDR3: CASSDGQVFEQYF
D: .; J: TRBJ2-5; size: .; V: TRBV11-3; DNA: TGTGCCAGCAGCCGCGGATTGAGTGGTGGGGAGCAGTACTTC; CDR3: CASSRGLSGGEQYF
D: .; J: TRBJ1-2; size: few; V: TRBV28; DNA: TGTGCCAGCAGTTTCCTGGGAGACTATGGCTACACCTTC; CDR3: CASSFLGDYGYTF
D: .; J: TRBJ1-6; size: .; V: TRBV18; DNA: TGTGCCAGCTCACAATCCTATCAGGAGGCGGGTGATTCACCCCTCCACTTT; CDR3: CASSQSYQEAGDSPLHF
D: TRBD2; J: TRBJ2-3; size: .; V: TRBV28; DNA: TGTGCCAGCAGTTTAGGTGCGGGAGTTGCGACAGATACGCAGTATTTT; CDR3: CASSLGAGVATDTQYF
D: .; J: TRBJ2-5; size: .; V: TRBV15; DNA: TGTGCCACCAGCAGAGATTTCTGCCTTCGCCGGGTGTACCAAGAGACCCAGTACTTC; CDR3: CATSRDFCLRRVYQETQYF
D: .; J: TRBJ1-4; size: .; V: TRBV5-4; DNA: TGTGCCAGCAGCTTGACCCCTATGGGGGCGCGGGAAAAACTGTTTTTT; CDR3: CASSLTPMGAREKLFF
D: .; J: TRBJ1-2; size: .; V: TRBV6-6; DNA: TGTGCCAGCAGCCTCGGGGGTGACTATGGCTACACCTTC; CDR3: CASSLGGDYGYTF
D: .; J: TRBJ2-1; size: .; V: TRBV7-9; DNA: TGTGCCAGCAGCTTAGGGCGGGAAGGGAACAATGAGCAGTTCTTC; CDR3: CASSLGREGNNEQFF
D: .; J: TRBJ1-2; size: .; V: TRBV2; DNA: TGTGCCAGCAGTGACGGTGAGGAGTATGGCTACACCTTC; CDR3: CASSDGEEYGYTF
D: TRBD1; J: TRBJ2-7; size: .; V: TRBV28; DNA: TGTGCCAGCACTCCCGGGACAGGGTACCACGAGCAGTACTTC; CDR3: CASTPGTGYHEQYF
D: TRBD1; J: TRBJ1-3; size: .; V: TRBV4-2; DNA: TGTGCCAGCAGCCTGTACAGGGGAACTGCCTCTGGAAACACCATATATTTT; CDR3: CASSLYRGTASGNTIYF
D: .; J: TRBJ2-3; size: .; V: TRBV5-8; DNA: TGTGCCAGCAGCCTGCCCGGGATCCCAACAGATACGCAGTATTTT; CDR3: CASSLPGIPTDTQYF
D: .; J: TRBJ1-5; size: .; V: TRBV28; DNA: TGTGCCAGCCGCGGGCCAGAAGCAAATCAGCCCCAGCATTTT; CDR3: CASRGPEANQPQHF
D: .; J: TRBJ2-4; size: .; V: TRBV7-8; DNA: TGTGCCAGCAGCCCACACAAAAACGGGGTGGAGTACTTC; CDR3: CASSPHKNGVEYF
D: .; J: TRBJ1-2; size: once; V: TRBV15; DNA: TGTGCCACCAGCAGATCCTCAGGGGATCCCTATGGCTACACCTTC; CDR3: CATSRSSGDPYGYTF
D: .; J: TRBJ2-2; size: .; V: TRBV10-3; DNA: TGTGCCATCAGTGAGTTCCTCGCAGGACAGCTGAACACCGGGGAGCTGTTTTTT; CDR3: CAISEFLAGQLNTGELFF
D: .; J: TRBJ1-2; size: .; V: TRBV5-6; DNA: TGTGCCAGCAGCTTAACAGGGTCGAACCCCAAGATAGGCGATTATGGCTACACCTTC; CDR3: CASSLTGSNPKIGDYGYTF
D: .; J: TRBJ2-3; size: .; V: TRBV6-6; DNA: TGTGCCAGCAGTTACGGGCCACTGGCAGATACGCAGTATTTT; CDR3: CASSYGPLADTQYF
D: .; J: TRBJ2-3; size: .; V: TRBV10-3; DNA: TGTGCCAGCCGGGGAGTTAGGGATACGCAGTATTTT; CDR3: CASRGVRDTQYF